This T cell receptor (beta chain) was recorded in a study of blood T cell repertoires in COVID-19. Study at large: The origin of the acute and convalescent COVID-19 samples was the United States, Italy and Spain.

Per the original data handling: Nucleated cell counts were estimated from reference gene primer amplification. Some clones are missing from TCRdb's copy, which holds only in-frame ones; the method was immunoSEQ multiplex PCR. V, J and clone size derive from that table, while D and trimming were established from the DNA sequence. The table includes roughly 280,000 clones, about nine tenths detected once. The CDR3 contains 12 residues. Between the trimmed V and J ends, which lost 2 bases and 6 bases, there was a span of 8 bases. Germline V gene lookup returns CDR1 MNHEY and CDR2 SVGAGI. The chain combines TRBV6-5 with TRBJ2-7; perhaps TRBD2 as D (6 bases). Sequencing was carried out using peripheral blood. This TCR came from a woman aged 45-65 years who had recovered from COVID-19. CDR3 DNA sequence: TGTGCCAGCAGTTACCCGCGGGGCGAGCAGTACTTC. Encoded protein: CASSYPRGEQYF.